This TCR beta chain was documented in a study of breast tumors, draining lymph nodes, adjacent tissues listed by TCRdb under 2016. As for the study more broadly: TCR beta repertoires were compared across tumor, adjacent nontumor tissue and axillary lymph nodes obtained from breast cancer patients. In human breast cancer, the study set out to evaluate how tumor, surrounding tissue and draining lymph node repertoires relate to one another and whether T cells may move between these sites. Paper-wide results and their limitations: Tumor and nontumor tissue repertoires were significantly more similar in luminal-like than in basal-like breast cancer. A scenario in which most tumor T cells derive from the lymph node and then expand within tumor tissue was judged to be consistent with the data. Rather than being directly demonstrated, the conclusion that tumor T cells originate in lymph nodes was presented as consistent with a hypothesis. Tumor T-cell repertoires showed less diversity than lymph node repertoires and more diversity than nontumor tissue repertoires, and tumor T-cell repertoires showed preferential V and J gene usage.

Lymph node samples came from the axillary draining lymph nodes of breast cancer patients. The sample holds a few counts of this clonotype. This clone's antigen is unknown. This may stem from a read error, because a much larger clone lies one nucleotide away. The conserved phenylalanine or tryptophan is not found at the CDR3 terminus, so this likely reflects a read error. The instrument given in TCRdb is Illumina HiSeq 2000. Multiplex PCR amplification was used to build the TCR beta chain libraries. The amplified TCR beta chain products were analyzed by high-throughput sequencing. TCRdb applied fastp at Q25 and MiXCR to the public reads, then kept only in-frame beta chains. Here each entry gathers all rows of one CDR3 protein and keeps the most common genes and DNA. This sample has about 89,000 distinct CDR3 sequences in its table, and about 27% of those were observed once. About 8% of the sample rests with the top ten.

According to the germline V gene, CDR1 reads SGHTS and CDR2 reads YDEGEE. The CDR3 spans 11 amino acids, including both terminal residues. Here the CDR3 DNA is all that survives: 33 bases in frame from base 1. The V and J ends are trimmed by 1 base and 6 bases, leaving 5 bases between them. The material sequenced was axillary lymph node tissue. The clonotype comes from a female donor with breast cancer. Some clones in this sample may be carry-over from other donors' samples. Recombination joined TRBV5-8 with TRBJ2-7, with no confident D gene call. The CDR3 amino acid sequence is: CASSLFSEQYL. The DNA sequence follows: TGTGCCAGCAGCTTGTTTAGCGAGCAGTACCTC.